This passage covers 10 T cell receptor beta chains from one sample sequenced in a study of PD-1 blockade in classical Hodgkin lymphoma. In every patient, relapse followed autologous stem cell transplantation, while exposure to brentuximab vedotin differed. The table came from immunoSEQ multiplex PCR; TCRdb's copy has only in-frame clones and leaves some out. Here the sample spans about 63,000 clones, 85% to 90% being singletons. The sequenced sample was peripheral blood mononuclear cells (PBMCs), obtained before the second cycle of nivolumab. These receptors were taken from a human donor with classical Hodgkin lymphoma.

The V call is TRBV6-5, the J call TRBJ1-2; 7 bases are a match to TRBD1. The CDR3 is 14 residues long. Germline V CDR1 and CDR2: MNHEY, SVGAGI. V lost 5 bases and J lost 2; bases outside the gene matches: 5. The CDR3 DNA reads as TGTGCCAGCAGTCAGACAGGGATCAACTATGGCTACACCTTC. Protein product: CASSQTGINYGYTF.

This clone was counted a few times. The rearrangement joins TRBV5-1 to TRBJ1-4, with TRBD1 matching over 11 bases. Germline CDR1 and CDR2: SGHRS and YFSETQ. J was trimmed by 2 bases and V by 4 bases; bases with no gene match: 4. This CDR3 contains 16 residues. CDR3 bases: TGCGCCAGCAGCCCAGGACAGGGGGCGACTAATGAAAAACTGTTTTTT. This encodes CASSPGQGATNEKLFF.

V is TRBV7-9 and J is TRBJ2-5; D gene ambiguous. The V and J ends lost 5 bases and 4 bases respectively, with 11 bases between them. Germline V gene lookup returns CDR1 SEHNR and CDR2 FQNEAQ (reference sequence). The CDR3 sequence is 13 residues long. CDR3 in DNA: TGTGCCAGCAGCCCCCGTGGCGGAGAGACCCAGTACTTC. Residues: CASSPRGGETQYF.

The chain recombines TRBV5-1 with TRBJ2-7; D unclear. Germline V gene lookup returns CDR1 SGHRS and CDR2 YFSETQ. The CDR3 is 12 residues long. The V and J ends lost 4 bases and 0 bases respectively, with 5 bases between them. Here the CDR3 reads CASSTSSYEQYF. Written as DNA, the CDR3 is TGCGCCAGCAGCACCAGCTCCTACGAGCAGTACTTC.

This chain joins TRBV28 and TRBJ2-5; TRBD1 matches 12 bases. V dropped 3 bases and J dropped 4; count of bases not matched to a gene: 9. This CDR3 has 17 amino acids. CDR1 is MDHEN and CDR2 is SYDVKM in the germline V gene. In nucleotides, the CDR3 is TGTGCCAGCAGTTTCGGGGGACAGGGGGCGACGGTAGAGACCCAGTACTTC. This codes for CASSFGGQGATVETQYF.

The chain carries TRBV9 and TRBJ2-1; D remains ambiguous. The CDR3 covers 12 residues. Germline CDR1 is SGDLS and CDR2 is YYNGEE. Trimming took 3 bases from V and 11 from J, leaving 12 bases between them. CDR3 DNA: TGTGCCAGCAGCGCGTCCGGGCCGAAGCAGTTCTTC. This codes for CASSASGPKQFF. Filled out from reference TRBV9 and TRBJ2-1, the complete variable domain reads DSGVTQTPKHLITATGQRVTLRCSPRSGDLSVYWYQQSLDQGLQFLIQYYNGEERAKGNILERFSAQQFPDLHSELNLSSLELGDSALYFCASSASGPKQFFGPGTRLTVL.

V usage is TRBV19 and J usage is TRBJ1-2, with D possibly being TRBD1 (6 bases). The CDR3 sequence is 13 residues long. Trimming removed 2 bases at V and 6 bases at J, with 10 bases between. From germline, CDR1 is LNHDA and CDR2 SQIVND (reference sequence). CDR3 amino acids: CASSIRTVDGYTF. The CDR3 DNA follows: TGTGCCAGTAGTATAAGGACAGTTGATGGCTACACCTTC.

The genes are TRBV5-1 and TRBJ2-7, with 12 bases fitting TRBD2. Germline CDR1 reads SGHRS; CDR2 reads YFSETQ. This CDR3 is built from 16 residues. V was pared by 2 bases and J by 1 base, with 4 bases of the junction left unmatched. The CDR3 coding sequence is TGCGCCAGCAGCTTATCGGGACTAGCGGGTTCCTACGAGCAGTACTTC. It yields the protein CASSLSGLAGSYEQYF.

The CDR3 region has the DNA TGTGCCAGCACCACTAGTGGGGCAGATACGCAGTATTTT. Encoded protein: CASTTSGADTQYF. This sequence joins TRBV6-5 and TRBJ2-3, with D possibly being TRBD2 (5 bases). The CDR3 covers 13 residues. V lost 7 bases to trimming and J lost 4 bases, with 12 bases between them. CDR1 is MNHEY, CDR2 SVGAGI, per germline.

The chain uses TRBV19 and TRBJ1-2; TRBD1 aligns across 7 bases. V lost 7 bases and J lost 5; bases outside the gene matches: 13. Germline lookup yields CDR1 LNHDA and CDR2 SQIVND (reference sequence). This CDR3 comprises 15 residues. The CDR3 reads CASTPRAGGNYGYTF. The DNA for the CDR3 is TGTGCCAGTACTCCTAGGGCAGGGGGGAATTATGGCTACACCTTC.